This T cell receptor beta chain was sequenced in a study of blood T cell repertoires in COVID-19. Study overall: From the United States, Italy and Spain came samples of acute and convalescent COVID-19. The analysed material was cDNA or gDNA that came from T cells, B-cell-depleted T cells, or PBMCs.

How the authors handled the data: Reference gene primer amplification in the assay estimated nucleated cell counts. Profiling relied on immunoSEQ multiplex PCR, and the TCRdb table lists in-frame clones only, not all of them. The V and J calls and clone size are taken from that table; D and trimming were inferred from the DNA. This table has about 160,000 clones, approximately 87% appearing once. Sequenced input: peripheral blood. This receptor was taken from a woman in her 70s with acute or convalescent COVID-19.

CDR3 DNA sequence: TGTGCCAGCAGCCAGAAGGACAGGGAAGGGTATGAGCAGTTCTTC. Translating it yields CASSQKDREGYEQFF. The rearrangement links TRBV6-5 to TRBJ2-1, with 8 bases identical to TRBD1. Per germline, CDR1 MNHEY and CDR2 SVGAGI. The CDR3 contains 15 residues. V was clipped by 6 bases and J by 8 bases; unmatched bases: 12.